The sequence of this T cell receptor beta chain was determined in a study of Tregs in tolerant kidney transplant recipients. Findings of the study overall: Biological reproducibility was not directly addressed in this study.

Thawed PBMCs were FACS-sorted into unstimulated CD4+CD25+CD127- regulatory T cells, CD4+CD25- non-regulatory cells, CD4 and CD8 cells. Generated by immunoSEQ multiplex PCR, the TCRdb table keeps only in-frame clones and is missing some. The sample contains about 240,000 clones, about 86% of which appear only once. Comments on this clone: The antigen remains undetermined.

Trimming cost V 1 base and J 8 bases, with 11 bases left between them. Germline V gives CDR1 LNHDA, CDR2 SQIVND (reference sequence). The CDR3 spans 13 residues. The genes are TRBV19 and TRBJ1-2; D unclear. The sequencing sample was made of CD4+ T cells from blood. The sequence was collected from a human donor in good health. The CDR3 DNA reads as TGTGCCAGTAGTATAGCCGGGCAAGGAGGCTACACCTTC. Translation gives CASSIAGQGGYTF.